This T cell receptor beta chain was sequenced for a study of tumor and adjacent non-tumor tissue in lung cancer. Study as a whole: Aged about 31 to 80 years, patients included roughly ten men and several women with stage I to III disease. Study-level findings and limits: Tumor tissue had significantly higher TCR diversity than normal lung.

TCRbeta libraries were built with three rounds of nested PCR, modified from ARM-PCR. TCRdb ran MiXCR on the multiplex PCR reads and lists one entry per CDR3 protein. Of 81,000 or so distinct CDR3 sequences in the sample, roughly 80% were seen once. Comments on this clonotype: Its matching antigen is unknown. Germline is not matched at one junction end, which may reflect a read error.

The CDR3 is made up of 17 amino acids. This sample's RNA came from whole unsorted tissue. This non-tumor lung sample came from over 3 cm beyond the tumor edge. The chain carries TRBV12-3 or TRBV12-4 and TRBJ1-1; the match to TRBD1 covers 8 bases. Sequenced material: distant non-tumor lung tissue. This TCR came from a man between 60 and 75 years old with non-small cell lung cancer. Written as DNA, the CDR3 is TGTGTCAGCAGTATAACTACGACAGGGGTCATGAATACTGAAGCTTTCTTT. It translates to CVSSITTTGVMNTEAFF.